The 21 T cell receptor beta chains given below trace back to one sample, sequenced in a study of cytomegalovirus exposure and HLA in healthy donors. The PCR used 60 Vbeta and 13 Jbeta primers. The method was immunoSEQ multiplex PCR; TCRdb's version includes in-frame clones alone and lacks a portion of them. The sample records over 95,000 clones, approximately 80% being singletons. Material: PBMCs. The receptors originated from a man in his forties in good health and CMV-seropositive.

The V and J genes are TRBV28 and TRBJ2-7, with 7 bases identical to TRBD2. CDR3 length: 15 residues. The V segment lost 4 bases and the J segment 2 bases; nucleotides outside the gene matches: 8. Germline V gives CDR1 MDHEN, CDR2 SYDVKM. The CDR3: CASSWESGVAYEQYF. Written as DNA, the CDR3 is TGTGCCAGCAGTTGGGAAAGCGGGGTGGCCTACGAGCAGTACTTC.

V gene TRBV5-1 combines with J gene TRBJ1-5; 12 bases are a match to TRBD1. The junction had 7 bases not matched to a gene; V was cut back by 3 bases and J by 0 bases. This CDR3 contains 18 residues. Germline V gene sequence: CDR1 SGHRS, CDR2 YFSETQ. The CDR3, as DNA: TGCGCCAGCAGCTCCGGGACAGGGGGCCCCAATAGCAATCAGCCCCAGCATTTT. Translated, it gives CASSSGTGGPNSNQPQHF.

In DNA, the CDR3 is TGTGCCAGCAGCCAACGGACTAGTTGGGATACGCAGTATTTT. Translation: CASSQRTSWDTQYF. V and J are TRBV7-2 and TRBJ2-3, with TRBD2 matching 7 bases. CDR1 SGHTA and CDR2 FQGNSA come from the germline V gene. After removal of 5 bases from V and 6 bases from J, the junction contained 8 bases not matched to a gene. The CDR3 loop spans 14 amino acids.

This clone was recorded a few times. The CDR3 loop is CASSQEQGGSDTQYF. CDR3 nucleotides: TGTGCCAGCAGCCAAGAACAGGGGGGGTCGGATACGCAGTATTTT. V and J are TRBV4-2 and TRBJ2-3, with D possibly matching TRBD1 (8 bases). Trimming left V 0 bases short and J 6 bases short, with 13 bases between. This CDR3 comprises 15 residues. Germline V CDR1 and CDR2: LGHNA, YNFKEQ.

The CDR3 DNA follows: TGCAGCGTCAGATCAGGAGGCTCCTATAATTCACCCCTCCACTTT. Amino acids: CSVRSGGSYNSPLHF. V is TRBV29-1 and J is TRBJ1-6; D not resolved. This CDR3 has 15 residues. V lost 6 bases and J lost 0, with 12 bases in between. From germline, CDR1 is SQVTM and CDR2 ANQGSEA.

This clone was detected only once. The chain uses TRBV9 and TRBJ2-7, with D perhaps TRBD2 (5 bases). The CDR3 is 15 residues long. The V gene's germline CDR1 is SGDLS and CDR2 YYNGEE. V was pared by 4 bases and J by 4 bases, with 18 bases between. The CDR3: CASSKRGSPGYEQYF. In DNA form, the CDR3 reads TGTGCCAGCAGCAAACGCGGGTCCCCGGGGTACGAGCAGTACTTC.

CDR3 coding DNA: TGTGCCAGCATCAGAGGTGGGACAGGTGAACAAGAGACCCAGTACTTC. It is translated as CASIRGGTGEQETQYF. The rearrangement uses TRBV25-1 and TRBJ2-5; 8 bases fit TRBD1. The J segment lost 2 bases and the V segment lost 7 bases, leaving 12 bases of the junction unmatched. CDR1 is MGHDK, CDR2 SYGVNS, per germline. The CDR3 is 16 residues long. The entire variable domain, with the rest obtained from reference TRBV25-1 and TRBJ2-5, is as follows: EADIYQTPRYLVIGTGKKITLECSQTMGHDKMYWYQQDPGMELHLIHYSYGVNSTEKGDLSSESTVSRIRTEHFPLTLESARPSHTSQYLCASIRGGTGEQETQYFGPGTRLLVL.

The V call is TRBV7-9, the J call TRBJ2-7, with unresolved D. The CDR3 spans 19 residues. The germline V and J ends were trimmed by 5 bases and 3 bases, with 29 bases remaining between them. Germline-derived CDR1 and CDR2 are SEHNR and FQNEAQ (reference sequence). The CDR3 nucleotides are TGTGCCAGCAGCAAACAACTTTACAAAGACTGGAAGATCTACTACGAGCAGTACTTC. This translates into CASSKQLYKDWKIYYEQYF.

This clone has just a few counts. The V call is TRBV27, the J call TRBJ1-6, with a possible D match to TRBD1 (5 bases). The CDR3 has 16 residues. Germline loops: CDR1 MNHEY, CDR2 SMNVEV (reference sequence). The V gene lost 4 bases and the J gene lost 3 bases, with 13 bases spanning the gap. Here the CDR3 DNA reads TGTGCCAGCAGTTATCAAGACAGAGACTATAATTCACCCCTCCACTTT. Protein: CASSYQDRDYNSPLHF.

The genes are TRBV7-3 and TRBJ2-5; D call uncertain. The CDR3 sequence is 12 residues long. CDR1 is SGHTA and CDR2 is FQGTGA in the germline V gene. Trimming removed 4 bases from V and 4 bases from J, with 7 bases in between. The CDR3 DNA follows: TGTGCCAGCAGCTCCGGCGGAGAGACCCAGTACTTC. This codes for CASSSGGETQYF.

This clone was found a few times. V usage is TRBV4-3 and J usage is TRBJ2-3; D is possibly TRBD2 (6 bases). In germline, CDR1 is LGHNA, CDR2 YSLEER. This CDR3 comprises 15 residues. Trimming shortened V by 2 bases and J by 0 bases, and 9 bases separated the two germline ends. The CDR3 DNA follows: TGCGCCAGCAGCCAATCGGCGGGGAGCACAGATACGCAGTATTTT. It translates to CASSQSAGSTDTQYF.

The chain combines TRBV30 with TRBJ2-1, with 7 bases aligning to TRBD2. Per germline, CDR1 GTSNPN and CDR2 SVGIG (reference sequence). The trim removed 2 bases at V and 3 bases at J, leaving 7 bases unmatched. The CDR3 consists of 15 residues. The CDR3 DNA reads as TGTGCCTGGAGTACTCCAGCGGGGTTCTACAATGAGCAGTTCTTC. Translated, it gives CAWSTPAGFYNEQFF.

This CDR3 is CASSLPGRGTGGPGELFF. CDR3 bases: TGTGCCAGCAGTTTACCGGGCCGGGGGACAGGGGGCCCCGGGGAGCTGTTTTTT. This chain uses TRBV28 with TRBJ2-2, with 12 bases lining up with TRBD1. Germline-derived CDR1 and CDR2 are MDHEN and SYDVKM. The CDR3 sequence is 18 residues long. Trimming cost V 2 bases and J 6 bases; bases outside gene matches: 10.

This clone was detected only a few times. This chain uses TRBV27 with TRBJ1-1; D possibly corresponds to TRBD1 (5 bases). Trimming pared 5 bases from V and 1 base from J, leaving 17 bases between. The CDR3 extends over 16 amino acids. Germline V gene lookup returns CDR1 MNHEY and CDR2 SMNVEV (reference sequence). The CDR3 bases are TGTGCCAGCAGTGTATGGGGAGGGACCACGAACACTGAAGCTTTCTTT. Protein product: CASSVWGGTTNTEAFF.

The chain carries TRBV5-5 and TRBJ1-2; unclear D gene. The CDR3 covers 13 residues. The V gene lost 3 bases and the J gene lost 7 bases, with 13 bases spanning the gap. Germline CDR1 SGHKS, CDR2 YYEKEE (reference sequence). CDR3: CASSSSPTGGYTF. The CDR3 bases are TGTGCCAGCAGCTCCTCCCCGACGGGTGGCTACACCTTC.

The table lists this clone with a few counts. V gene TRBV6-5 combines with J gene TRBJ1-5; a possible D gene is TRBD1 (5 bases). The V end lost 4 bases, the J end lost 4 bases, and 8 bases lay between the germline ends. The CDR3 totals 13 residues. CDR1 is MNHEY and CDR2 is SVGAGI in the germline V gene. CDR3 loop: CASSWRGNQPQHF. CDR3 DNA sequence: TGTGCCAGCAGTTGGCGGGGGAATCAGCCCCAGCATTTT.

J is TRBJ1-2 and V is TRBV29-1; 7 bases match TRBD1. CDR1 SQVTM and CDR2 ANQGSEA come from the germline V gene. The CDR3 runs to 18 residues. V lost 0 bases, J lost 8 bases, and 21 bases stayed unmatched. CDR3 DNA sequence: TGCAGCGTTGAAGATCAGCACTCGATATATCGGGACAGCGAGGGCTACACCTTC. Residues: CSVEDQHSIYRDSEGYTF.

The chain combines TRBV6-1 with TRBJ1-5; 7 bases are shared with TRBD1. CDR1 and CDR2 (germline): MNHNS, SASEGT. The CDR3 has 14 amino acids. V was clipped by 6 bases and J by 6 bases; unmatched bases: 8. This CDR3 reads CASRIRQGGQPQHF. Written as DNA, the CDR3 is TGTGCCAGCAGAATTAGACAGGGAGGTCAGCCCCAGCATTTT.

The chain recombines TRBV28 with TRBJ2-6; 8 nucleotides agree with TRBD1. V was pared by 4 bases and J by 3 bases, with 5 bases of the junction left unmatched. The CDR3 has 16 residues. Per the germline V gene, CDR1 is MDHEN and CDR2 is SYDVKM. The CDR3 nucleotides are TGTGCCAGCAGTTCCCAGGGGGCGTATGGGGCCAACGTCCTGACTTTC. It encodes CASSSQGAYGANVLTF.

This clone showed up just a few times. This chain links TRBV6-5 with TRBJ1-2; D remains unclear. Trimming pared 8 bases from V and 2 bases from J, leaving 6 bases between. Per the germline V gene, CDR1 is MNHEY and CDR2 is SVGAGI. This CDR3 comprises 11 residues. CDR3 loop: CASGDNYGYTF. CDR3 coding DNA: TGTGCCAGCGGAGACAACTATGGCTACACCTTC.

In this sample, this clone turned up a few times. V and J are TRBV7-2 and TRBJ1-6; D remains ambiguous. CDR3 length: 19 residues. Germline lookup yields CDR1 SGHTA and CDR2 FQGNSA. The V end was cut by 1 base, the J end by 0 bases, with 16 bases between. For the CDR3, the DNA is TGTGCCAGCAGCTTAGTAGCGGACTCGGCCGGCTCCTATAATTCACCCCTCCACTTT. Translated, it gives CASSLVADSAGSYNSPLHF.